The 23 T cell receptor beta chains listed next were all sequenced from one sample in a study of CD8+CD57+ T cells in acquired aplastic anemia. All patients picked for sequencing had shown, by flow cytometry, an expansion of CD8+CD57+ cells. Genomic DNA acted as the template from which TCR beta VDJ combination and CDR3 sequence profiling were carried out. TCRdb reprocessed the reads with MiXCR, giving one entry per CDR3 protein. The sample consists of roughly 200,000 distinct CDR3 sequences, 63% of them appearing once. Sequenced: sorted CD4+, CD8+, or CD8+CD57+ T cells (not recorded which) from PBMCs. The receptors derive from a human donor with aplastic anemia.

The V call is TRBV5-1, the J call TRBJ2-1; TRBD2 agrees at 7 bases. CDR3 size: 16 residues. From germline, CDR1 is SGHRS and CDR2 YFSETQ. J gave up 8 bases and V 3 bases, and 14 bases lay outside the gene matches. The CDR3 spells CASSSLGGGQGDEQFF. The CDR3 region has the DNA TGCGCCAGCAGCTCCCTTGGGGGAGGGCAGGGAGATGAGCAGTTCTTC.

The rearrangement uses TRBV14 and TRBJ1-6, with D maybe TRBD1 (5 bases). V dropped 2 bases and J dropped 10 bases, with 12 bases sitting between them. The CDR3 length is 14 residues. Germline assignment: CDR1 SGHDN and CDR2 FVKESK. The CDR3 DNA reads TGTGCCAGCAGCCAAACCTCAGGGTACTCACCCCTCCACTTT. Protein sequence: CASSQTSGYSPLHF.

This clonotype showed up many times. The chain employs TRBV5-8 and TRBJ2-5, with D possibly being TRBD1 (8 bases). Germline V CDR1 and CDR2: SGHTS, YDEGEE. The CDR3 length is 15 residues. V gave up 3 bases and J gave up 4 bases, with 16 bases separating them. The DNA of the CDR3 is TGTGCCAGCAGCTATGGACAGGGAGGGACAGAGACCCAGTACTTC. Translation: CASSYGQGGTETQYF.

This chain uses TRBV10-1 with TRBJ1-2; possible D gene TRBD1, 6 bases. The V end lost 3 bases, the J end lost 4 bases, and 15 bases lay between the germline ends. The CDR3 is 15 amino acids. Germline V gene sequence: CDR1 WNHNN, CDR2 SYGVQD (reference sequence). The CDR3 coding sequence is TGCGCCAGCAGTGATGGTCGGACAGCGATCTATGGCTACACCTTC. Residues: CASSDGRTAIYGYTF.

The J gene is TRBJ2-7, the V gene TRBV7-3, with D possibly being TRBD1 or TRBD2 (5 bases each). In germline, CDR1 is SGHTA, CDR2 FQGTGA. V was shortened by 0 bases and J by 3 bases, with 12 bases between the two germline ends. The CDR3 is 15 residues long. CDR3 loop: CASSLTPGPLYEQYF. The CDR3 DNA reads TGTGCCAGCAGCTTAACCCCGGGACCCCTCTACGAGCAGTACTTC.

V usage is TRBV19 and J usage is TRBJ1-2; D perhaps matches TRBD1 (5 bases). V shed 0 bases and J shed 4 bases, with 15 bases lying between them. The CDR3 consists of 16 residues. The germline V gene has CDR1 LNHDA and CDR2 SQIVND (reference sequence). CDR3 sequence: CASSIDGGGVIYGYTF. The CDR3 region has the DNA TGTGCCAGTAGTATAGACGGGGGAGGGGTCATCTATGGCTACACCTTC.

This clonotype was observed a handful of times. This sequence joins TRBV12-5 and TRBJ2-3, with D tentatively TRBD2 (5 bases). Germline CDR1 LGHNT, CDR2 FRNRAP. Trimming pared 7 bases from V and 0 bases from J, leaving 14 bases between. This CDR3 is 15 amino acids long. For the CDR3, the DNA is TGTGCTAGTGTTGAGAGGGCGTTTAGCACAGATACGCAGTATTTT. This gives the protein CASVERAFSTDTQYF.

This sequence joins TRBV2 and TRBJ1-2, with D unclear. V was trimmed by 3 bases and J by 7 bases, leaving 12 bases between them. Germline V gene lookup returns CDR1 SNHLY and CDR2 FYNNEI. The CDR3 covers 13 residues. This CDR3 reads CASSENTLGGYTF. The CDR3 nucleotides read TGTGCCAGCAGTGAGAACACTCTGGGTGGCTACACCTTC.

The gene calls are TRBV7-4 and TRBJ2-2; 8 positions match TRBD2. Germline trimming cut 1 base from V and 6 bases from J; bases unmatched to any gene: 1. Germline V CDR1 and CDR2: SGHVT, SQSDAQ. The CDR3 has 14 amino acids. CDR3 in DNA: TGTGCCAGCAGCTTAGTGCGGGAGGCCGGGGAGCTGTTTTTT. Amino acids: CASSLVREAGELFF.

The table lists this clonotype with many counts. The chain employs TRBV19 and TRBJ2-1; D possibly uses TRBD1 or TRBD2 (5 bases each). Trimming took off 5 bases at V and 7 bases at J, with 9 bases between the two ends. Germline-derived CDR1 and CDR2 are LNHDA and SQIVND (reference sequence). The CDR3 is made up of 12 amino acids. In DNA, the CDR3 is TGTGCCAGTAGTCTCTGGGGGAATGAGCAGTTCTTC. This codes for CASSLWGNEQFF.

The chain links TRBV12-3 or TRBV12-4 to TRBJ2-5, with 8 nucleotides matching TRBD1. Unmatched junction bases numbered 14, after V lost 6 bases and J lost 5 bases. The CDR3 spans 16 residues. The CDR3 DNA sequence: TGTGCCAGCAGGCCGCCAGGGACAGGTTGGTCGGAGACCCAGTACTTC. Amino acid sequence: CASRPPGTGWSETQYF.

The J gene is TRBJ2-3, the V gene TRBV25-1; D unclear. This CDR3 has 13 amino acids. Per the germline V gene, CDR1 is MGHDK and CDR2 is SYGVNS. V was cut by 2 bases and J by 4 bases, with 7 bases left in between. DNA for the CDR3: TGTGCCAGCAGTGAAGAATGGGCAGATACGCAGTATTTT. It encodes CASSEEWADTQYF.

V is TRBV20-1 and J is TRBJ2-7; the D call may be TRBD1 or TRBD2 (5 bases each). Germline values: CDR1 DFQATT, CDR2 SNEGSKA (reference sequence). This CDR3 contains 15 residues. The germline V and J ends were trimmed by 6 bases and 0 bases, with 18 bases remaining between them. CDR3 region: CSALAGTASSYEQYF. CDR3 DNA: TGCAGTGCCCTGGCCGGGACGGCGAGCTCCTACGAGCAGTACTTC.

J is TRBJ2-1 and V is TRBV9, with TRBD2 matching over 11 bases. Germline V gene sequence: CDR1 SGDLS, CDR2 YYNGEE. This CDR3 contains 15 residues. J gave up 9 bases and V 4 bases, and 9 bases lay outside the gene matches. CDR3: CASSSSGGPGLEQFF. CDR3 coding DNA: TGTGCCAGCAGCTCTAGCGGGGGGCCAGGACTTGAGCAGTTCTTC.

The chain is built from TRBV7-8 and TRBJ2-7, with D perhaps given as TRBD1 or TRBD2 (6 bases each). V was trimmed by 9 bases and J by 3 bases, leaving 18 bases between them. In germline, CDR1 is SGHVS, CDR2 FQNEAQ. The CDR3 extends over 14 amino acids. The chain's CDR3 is CASHQGGWGYEQYF. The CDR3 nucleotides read TGTGCCAGTCACCAAGGGGGGTGGGGCTACGAGCAGTACTTC.

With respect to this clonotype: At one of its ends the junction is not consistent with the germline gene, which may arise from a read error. CDR3 nucleotides: TGTGCCAGCAGCCCACCTTCCTACGAGCAGCCCCAGCATTTT. It translates to CASSPPSYEQPQHF. V and J are TRBV5-1 and TRBJ1-5; no firm D call. Per the germline V gene, CDR1 is SGHRS and CDR2 is YFSETQ. The CDR3 is made up of 14 amino acids.

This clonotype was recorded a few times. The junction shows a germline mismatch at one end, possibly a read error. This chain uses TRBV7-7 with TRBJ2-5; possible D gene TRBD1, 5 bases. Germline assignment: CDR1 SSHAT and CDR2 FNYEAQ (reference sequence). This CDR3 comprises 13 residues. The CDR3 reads CASSTGFQETQYF. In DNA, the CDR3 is TGTGCTAGCAGTACAGGCTTCCAAGAGACCCAGTACTTC.

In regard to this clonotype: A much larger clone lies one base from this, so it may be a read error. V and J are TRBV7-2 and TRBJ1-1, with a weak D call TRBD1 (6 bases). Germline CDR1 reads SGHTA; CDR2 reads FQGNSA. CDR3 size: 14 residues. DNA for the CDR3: TGTGCCAGCAGCCAAGAAGTCGGGGGCACTGAAGCTCTCTTT. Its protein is CASSQEVGGTEALF.

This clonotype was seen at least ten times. The CDR3: CASSPVEGGHTGELFF. The CDR3 DNA sequence: TGTGCCAGCAGCCCGGTGGAGGGCGGGCACACCGGGGAGCTGTTTTTT. The chain is built from TRBV11-2 and TRBJ2-2; tentative D call: TRBD2 (6 bases). The CDR3 has 16 amino acids. Trimming removed 5 bases at V and 3 bases at J, with 16 bases between. Germline values: CDR1 SGHAT, CDR2 FQNNGV.

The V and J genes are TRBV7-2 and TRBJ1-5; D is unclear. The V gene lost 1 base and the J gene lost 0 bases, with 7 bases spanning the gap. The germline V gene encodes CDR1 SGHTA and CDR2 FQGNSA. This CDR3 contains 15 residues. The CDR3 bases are TGTGCCAGCAGCTTAGATGGTTTTAGCAATCAGCCCCAGCATTTT. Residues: CASSLDGFSNQPQHF.

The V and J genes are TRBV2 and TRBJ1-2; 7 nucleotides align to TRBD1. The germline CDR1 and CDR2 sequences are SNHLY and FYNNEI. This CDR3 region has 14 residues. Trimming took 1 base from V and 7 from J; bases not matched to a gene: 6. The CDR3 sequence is CASSEGQGVGGYTF. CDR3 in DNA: TGTGCCAGCAGTGAAGGGCAGGGGGTAGGTGGCTACACCTTC.

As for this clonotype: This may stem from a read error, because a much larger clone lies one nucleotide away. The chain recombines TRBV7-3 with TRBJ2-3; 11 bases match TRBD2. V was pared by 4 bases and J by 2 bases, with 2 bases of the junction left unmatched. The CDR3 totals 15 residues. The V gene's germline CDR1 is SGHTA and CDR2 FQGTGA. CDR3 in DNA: TGTGCCAGCAGCTCTAGCGGGGGGACCACAGATACGCAGTATTTT. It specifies CASSSSGGTTDTQYF.

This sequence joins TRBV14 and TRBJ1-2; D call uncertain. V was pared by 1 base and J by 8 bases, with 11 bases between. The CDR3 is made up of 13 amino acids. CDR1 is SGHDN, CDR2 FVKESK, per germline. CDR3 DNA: TGTGCCAGCAGCCAAGGGGGAGTGGGAGGCTACACCTTC. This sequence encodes CASSQGGVGGYTF. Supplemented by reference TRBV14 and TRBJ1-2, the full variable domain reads EAGVTQFPSHSVIEKGQTVTLRCDPISGHDNLYWYRRVMGKEIKFLLHFVKESKQDESGMPNNRFLAERTGGTYSTLKVQPAELEDSGVYFCASSQGGVGGYTFGSGTRLTVV.